The 16 T cell receptor beta chains below all came from one sample that was sequenced in a study of blood T cell repertoires in COVID-19. TCRdb's copy holds only in-frame clones and misses some; the assay was immunoSEQ multiplex PCR. The table has around 260,000 clones, around nine tenths seen once. The source material was peripheral blood. The source is a man aged 35-49 years who had recovered from COVID-19.

The V gene is TRBV14, the J gene TRBJ2-7, with TRBD2 as a possible D gene (8 bases). This CDR3 is 16 amino acids long. Germline V lookup: CDR1 SGHDN, CDR2 FVKESK. V lost 2 bases and J 6 bases, leaving 20 bases between the germline ends. CDR3 DNA sequence: TGTGCCAGCAGCCAAACCGGGGGGGACAGTCCCCTCGAGCAGTACTTC. This gives the protein CASSQTGGDSPLEQYF.

V usage is TRBV27 and J usage is TRBJ2-1; 10 bases match TRBD1. Trimming cost V 5 bases and J 7 bases; bases outside gene matches: 5. Germline CDR1 reads MNHEY; CDR2 reads SMNVEV (reference sequence). The CDR3 contains 14 residues. As DNA, the CDR3 is TGTGCCAGCAGTCCGACAGGGGGCAATAATGAGCAGTTCTTC. Residues: CASSPTGGNNEQFF.

The table lists this clone with a count of one. The chain combines TRBV5-1 with TRBJ2-7, with D possibly matching TRBD2 (6 bases). CDR1 is SGHRS, CDR2 YFSETQ, per germline. This CDR3 contains 14 residues. V lost 3 bases and J lost 0, with 10 bases in between. The CDR3 loop reads CASSSGGTSYEQYF. CDR3 in DNA: TGCGCCAGCAGCTCCGGCGGGACCTCCTACGAGCAGTACTTC.

V usage is TRBV14 and J usage is TRBJ2-1; the D gene is possibly TRBD2 (6 bases). The CDR3 contains 13 residues. CDR1 and CDR2 (germline): SGHDN, FVKESK. V dropped 4 bases and J dropped 12 bases, with 16 bases sitting between them. This CDR3 is CASSPSRLEGQFF. The CDR3 DNA reads TGTGCCAGCAGCCCCTCTCGACTAGAGGGGCAGTTCTTC.

The chain joins TRBV7-2 to TRBJ2-6; TRBD2 matches at 14 bases. The length of the CDR3 is 19 residues. V was pared by 5 bases and J by 2 bases, with 8 bases of the junction left unmatched. Germline V CDR1 and CDR2: SGHTA, FQGNSA. The CDR3 here is CASSLGLAGVIAGANVLTF. In DNA, the CDR3 is TGTGCCAGCAGCCTGGGACTAGCGGGAGTTATCGCTGGGGCCAACGTCCTGACTTTC.

This chain's CDR3 is CASRRQGEQYF. In DNA form, the CDR3 reads TGTGCCAGCAGGAGACAGGGCGAGCAGTACTTC. The rearrangement joins TRBV27 to TRBJ2-7; 7 nucleotides line up with TRBD1. The CDR3 is 11 residues long. After removal of 6 bases from V and 6 bases from J, the junction contained 2 bases not matched to a gene. CDR1 and CDR2 from the germline V gene are MNHEY and SMNVEV (reference sequence).

In this sample, this clone turned up a few times. V gene TRBV2 combines with J gene TRBJ2-2; 11 bases are a match to TRBD2. V was pared by 6 bases and J by 6 bases, with 3 bases of the junction left unmatched. The germline gives CDR1 SNHLY, CDR2 FYNNEI. The length of the CDR3 is 14 residues. The CDR3 region is CASRSGLAAGELFF. In DNA, the CDR3 is TGTGCCAGCAGATCGGGACTAGCGGCCGGGGAGCTGTTTTTT.

The chain employs TRBV6-5 and TRBJ2-1; D is ambiguous. Deletions cut 4 bases from V and 12 bases from J, with 16 bases between. This CDR3 comprises 13 residues. Looked up from germline, CDR1 is MNHEY and CDR2 is SVGAGI. CDR3: CASSSSVGSGQFF. The CDR3 bases are TGTGCCAGCAGTTCGAGCGTCGGATCGGGGCAGTTCTTC.

A few counts support this clone. This chain links TRBV10-3 with TRBJ2-2, with 7 bases aligning to TRBD1. The CDR3 is 15 residues long. V gave up 6 bases and J gave up 4 bases; unmatched junction bases: 8. CDR1 and CDR2 (germline): ENHRY, SYGVKD. CDR3 DNA sequence: TGTGCCATCAGGGGTGACAGGGAAGGCACCGGGGAGCTGTTTTTT. Protein product: CAIRGDREGTGELFF.

This chain joins TRBV4-3 and TRBJ2-7, with a weak D call TRBD2 (5 bases). The CDR3 is made up of 15 amino acids. V lost 0 bases to trimming and J lost 2 bases, with 11 bases between them. Germline CDR1 is LGHNA and CDR2 is YSLEER. DNA of the CDR3: TGCGCCAGCAGCCAAGATACTAGTCAAACCTACGAGCAGTACTTC. Encoded protein: CASSQDTSQTYEQYF.

V and J are TRBV5-1 and TRBJ2-5, with D possibly being TRBD1 (6 bases). The V gene's germline CDR1 is SGHRS and CDR2 YFSETQ. The CDR3 extends over 13 amino acids. The germline V and J ends were trimmed by 4 bases and 1 base, with 8 bases remaining between them. The CDR3 DNA sequence: TGCGCCAGCAGCGAAGGGGGCCAAGAGACCCAGTACTTC. Translation: CASSEGGQETQYF.

The chain employs TRBV7-2 and TRBJ2-7, with a weak D call TRBD2 (6 bases). Germline V lookup: CDR1 SGHTA, CDR2 FQGNSA. The CDR3 spans 14 residues. V was cut by 0 bases and J by 7 bases, with 13 bases left in between. The CDR3 loop is CASSLAGWGVEQYF. As DNA, the CDR3 is TGTGCCAGCAGCTTAGCGGGGTGGGGGGTTGAGCAGTACTTC.

The V and J genes are TRBV7-9 and TRBJ1-6; no firm D call. Between the trimmed V and J ends, which lost 0 bases and 10 bases, there was a span of 13 bases. This CDR3 spans 15 amino acids. CDR1 is SEHNR, CDR2 FQNEAQ, per germline (reference sequence). CDR3 sequence (DNA): TGTGCCAGCAGCTTAGCGCCCAGGCTGAACTCACCCCTCCACTTT. Residues: CASSLAPRLNSPLHF.

This clone occurred once. The J gene is TRBJ1-2, the V gene TRBV19, with D tentatively TRBD1 (6 bases). This CDR3 spans 15 amino acids. V lost 6 bases and J lost 4, with 18 bases in between. Germline CDR1 reads LNHDA; CDR2 reads SQIVND (reference sequence). CDR3 sequence: CASSLGHSPTYGYTF. For the CDR3, the DNA is TGTGCCAGTAGCTTGGGACATTCACCAACCTATGGCTACACCTTC.

The chain uses TRBV9 and TRBJ2-5; 14 nucleotides line up with TRBD2. The CDR3 runs to 19 residues. V lost 4 bases to trimming and J lost 5 bases; unmatched junction nucleotides: 16. Germline V gene sequence: CDR1 SGDLS, CDR2 YYNGEE. The DNA for the CDR3 is TGTGCCAGCAGCACGCCACGCCAGGGGGGACTAGCGGGAGTGGAGACCCAGTACTTC. Its protein is CASSTPRQGGLAGVETQYF.

The chain couples TRBV11-1 to TRBJ1-1, with D tentatively TRBD1 (6 bases). Per germline, CDR1 SGHAT and CDR2 FQDESV (reference sequence). There are 15 residues in the CDR3. CDR3 loop: CAIRPGRRDTTEAFF. The CDR3 DNA is TGTGCTATACGGCCGGGACGTAGGGACACCACTGAAGCTTTCTTT.